Listed below are T cell receptor beta chains from one sample, sequenced in a study of beta chain features in type 1 diabetes. Assay used: immunoSEQ multiplex PCR; TCRdb lists only in-frame clones, some missing. Among approximately 330,000 clones, about 11% were seen once, and the ten largest hold about 0.015%. The specimen sequenced was naive CD4+ T cells from blood. These receptors all come from a woman between 25 and 40 years old in good health. CDR3s include the opening cysteine and the closing phenylalanine or tryptophan. A D gene is named only where the DNA matches it firmly. Clone size, where shown, is once, few, many, or a class for clones that have expanded.

clone size | J gene | D gene | V gene | CDR3 DNA | CDR3 protein
- | TRBJ2-3 | TRBD2 | TRBV29-1 | TGCAGCGTTGCGGCTAGCGGGGGGCCAGATACGCAGTATTTT | CSVAASGGPDTQYF
- | TRBJ2-1 | - | TRBV5-4 | TGTGCCAGCAGCTTGATTGGATACGGCGGGCAGTTCTTC | CASSLIGYGGQFF
- | TRBJ2-3 | - | TRBV6-1 | TGTGCCAGTAGCTTTGAGACTGAAGATACGCAGTATTTT | CASSFETEDTQYF
- | TRBJ2-7 | - | TRBV2 | TGTGCCAGCAAGAGTGGGGACTCCACCTACGAGCAGTACTTC | CASKSGDSTYEQYF
- | TRBJ2-1 | TRBD2 | TRBV7-9 | TGTGCCAGCAGCTTAGTCGGACTAGCGTTAGGAAATGAGCAGTTCTTC | CASSLVGLALGNEQFF
- | TRBJ2-1 | TRBD2 | TRBV9 | TGTGCCAGCAGCGTAGCCCGACTAGCGGGGGGGAATGAGCAGTTCTTC | CASSVARLAGGNEQFF
few | TRBJ2-1 | - | TRBV6-5 | TGTGCCAGCAGTTACTCGGCCCCCTACAATGAGCAGTTCTTC | CASSYSAPYNEQFF
- | TRBJ1-1 | - | TRBV5-1 | TGCGCCAGCAGACCTATGCCGAACACTGAAGCTTTCTTT | CASRPMPNTEAFF
- | TRBJ2-1 | - | TRBV9 | TGTGCCAGCAGCTCCCCTCAGCTGAGACAGGCTAGGGGTGAGCAGTTCTTC | CASSSPQLRQARGEQFF
- | TRBJ2-1 | TRBD2 | TRBV29-1 | TGCAGCGTTGAAGGGCTTAGCGGGGGGACGAGCTCCTACAATGAGCAGTTCTTC | CSVEGLSGGTSSYNEQFF
- | TRBJ1-5 | TRBD1 | TRBV30 | TGTGCCTGGAGTACCGACAGGGCCCTGGGGCCCCAGCATTTT | CAWSTDRALGPQHF
- | TRBJ1-2 | - | TRBV7-8 | TGTGCCAGCAGCAGCCCGACAGGCGGGTTTAACTATGGCTACACCTTC | CASSSPTGGFNYGYTF
- | TRBJ1-5 | TRBD1 | TRBV27 | TGTGCCAGCAGGGCGACAGGGACTAGCAATCAGCCCCAGCATTTT | CASRATGTSNQPQHF
few | TRBJ2-7 | - | TRBV2 | TGTGCCAGCAGTGCTAGTTCAACCAACGAGCAGTACTTC | CASSASSTNEQYF
- | TRBJ2-6 | - | TRBV28 | TGTGCCAGCAGAGGGCGGAGGGGCGACTCTGGGGCCAACGTCCTGACTTTC | CASRGRRGDSGANVLTF
- | TRBJ2-1 | TRBD2 | TRBV4-3 | TGCGCCAGCAGCCAAGTCACTAGCGGGAGGGCGAGGTACAATGAGCAGTTCTTC | CASSQVTSGRARYNEQFF
few | TRBJ2-7 | TRBD1 | TRBV30 | TGTGCCTGGAGTAGGGACAGGGGCGAAGAGCAGTACTTC | CAWSRDRGEEQYF
few | TRBJ2-7 | TRBD2 | TRBV6-5 | TGTGCCAGCAGTTACTTTAGCGGGGGCTCCTACGAGCAGTACTTC | CASSYFSGGSYEQYF
few | TRBJ2-7 | TRBD1 | TRBV7-2 | TGTGCCAGCAGCCCGAGGACAGGCGCTAGCTCCTACGAGCAGTACTTC | CASSPRTGASSYEQYF
- | TRBJ2-7 | - | TRBV4-3 | TGCGCCAGCAGCCAAGATGCAGGGGACCCCTACGAGCAGTACTTC | CASSQDAGDPYEQYF
- | TRBJ2-5 | - | TRBV12-5 | TGTGCTAGTGGTTTGGCGGGATCGGAGACCCAGTACTTC | CASGLAGSETQYF
few | TRBJ1-2 | - | TRBV18 | TGTGCCAGCTCACCACAGGGAGATGGCTACACCTTC | CASSPQGDGYTF
few | TRBJ2-1 | TRBD2 | TRBV7-2 | TGTGCCAGCAGCCTAGCGGGAGTTTACAATGAGCAGTTCTTC | CASSLAGVYNEQFF
few | TRBJ2-1 | - | TRBV7-9 | TGTGCCAGCAGCCCGAGGCCTCCTAGCGCCGATGAGCAGTTCTTC | CASSPRPPSADEQFF
- | TRBJ2-7 | TRBD1 | TRBV18 | TGTGCCAGCTCACCACCGGGACAGGGTGGCGTGGACGAGCAGTACTTC | CASSPPGQGGVDEQYF
few | TRBJ2-3 | - | TRBV7-9 | TGTGCCAGCAGCGTCTACCGGGACACAAGCACAGATACGCAGTATTTT | CASSVYRDTSTDTQYF
few | TRBJ1-2 | - | TRBV5-1 | TGCGCCAGCAGCTTGCCCGGGGGCTATGGCTACACCTTC | CASSLPGGYGYTF
- | TRBJ1-4 | TRBD1 | TRBV4-1 | TGCGCCAGCAGCCAAGGTCCCCTAGGTCAGGGGGCCGATGAAAAACTGTTTTTT | CASSQGPLGQGADEKLFF
- | TRBJ1-1 | TRBD1 | TRBV27 | TGTGCCAGCACCCCGGGACAGGGGTCCCGGACGGATACTGAAGCTTTCTTT | CASTPGQGSRTDTEAFF
- | TRBJ1-3 | TRBD1 | TRBV7-9 | TGTGCCAGCAGCTTATTCGACAGGGGGACTGGAAACACCATATATTTT | CASSLFDRGTGNTIYF
few | TRBJ2-6 | - | TRBV7-3 | TGTGCCAGCAGCTTAACACTTTCTGGGGCCAACGTCCTGACTTTC | CASSLTLSGANVLTF
few | TRBJ2-1 | TRBD1 | TRBV30 | TGTGCCTGGAGTGTACAGGGGGGCGGTTTCAATGAGCAGTTCTTC | CAWSVQGGGFNEQFF
few | TRBJ2-6 | TRBD1 | TRBV5-1 | TGCGCCAGCAGCGGACTTGGGACAGGGGGTAACTCTGGGGCCAACGTCCTGACTTTC | CASSGLGTGGNSGANVLTF
- | TRBJ2-4 | TRBD2 | TRBV19 | TGTGCCAGTAGTATCTCCGGGAGGGCCAACAACATTCAGTACTTC | CASSISGRANNIQYF
- | TRBJ1-4 | - | TRBV23-1 | TGCGCCAGCAGTCAATCATACGAGAGGCCCGACGATAATGAAAAACTGTTTTTT | CASSQSYERPDDNEKLFF
few | TRBJ2-1 | TRBD1 | TRBV7-9 | TGTGCCAGCAGCTTGCAGGTAATAGGGGGCCTGTTCTTC | CASSLQVIGGLFF
few | TRBJ2-2 | TRBD1 | TRBV30 | TGTGCCTGGAGAGTACAGGGGGCTTGGACCGGGGAGCTGTTTTTT | CAWRVQGAWTGELFF
few | TRBJ2-5 | - | TRBV18 | TGTGCCAGCTCACCCCGGACAGAAGAGACCCAGTACTTC | CASSPRTEETQYF
- | TRBJ2-7 | TRBD1 | TRBV28 | TGTGCCAGCACCGAGGACAGGGCCCAAAACGAGCAGTACTTC | CASTEDRAQNEQYF
few | TRBJ2-3 | TRBD2 | TRBV7-2 | TGTGCCAGCAGCCCCGGTGGGCTAGCGGGAGGTTTAGATACGCAGTATTTT | CASSPGGLAGGLDTQYF
- | TRBJ1-1 | TRBD1 | TRBV27 | TGTGCCAGCAGTAAGTCCCCTCAGACAGGGGGTTTCTTT | CASSKSPQTGGFF